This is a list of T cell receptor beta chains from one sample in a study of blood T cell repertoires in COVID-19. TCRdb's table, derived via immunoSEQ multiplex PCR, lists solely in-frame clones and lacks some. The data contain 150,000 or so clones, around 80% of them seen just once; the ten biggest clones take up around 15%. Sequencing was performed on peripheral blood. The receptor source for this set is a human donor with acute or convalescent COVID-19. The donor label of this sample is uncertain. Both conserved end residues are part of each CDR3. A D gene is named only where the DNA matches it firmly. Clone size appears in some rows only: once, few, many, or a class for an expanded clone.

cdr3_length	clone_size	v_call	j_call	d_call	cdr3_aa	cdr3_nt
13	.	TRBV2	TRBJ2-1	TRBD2	CASSTGGYNEQFF	TGTGCCAGCTCGACGGGGGGGTACAATGAGCAGTTCTTC
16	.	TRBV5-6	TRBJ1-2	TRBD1	CASSPGTGGPNYGYTF	TGTGCCAGCAGCCCAGGGACAGGGGGGCCTAACTATGGCTACACCTTC
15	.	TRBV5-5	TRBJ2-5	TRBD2	CASSPTSGDSETQYF	TGTGCCAGCAGCCCGACTAGCGGGGATAGTGAGACCCAGTACTTC
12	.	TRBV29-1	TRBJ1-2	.	CSVKQGTYGYTF	TGCAGCGTTAAACAGGGAACCTATGGCTACACCTTC
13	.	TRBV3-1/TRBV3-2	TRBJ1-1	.	CASSQNPQGVAFF	TGTGCCAGCAGCCAAAATCCGCAGGGCGTTGCTTTCTTT
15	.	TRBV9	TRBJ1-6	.	CASSVAPTGNSPLHF	TGTGCCAGCAGCGTAGCCCCGACGGGTAATTCACCCCTCCACTTT
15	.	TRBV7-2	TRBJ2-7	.	CASSFGGGAGYEQYF	TGTGCCAGCAGCTTTGGAGGGGGGGCGGGCTACGAGCAGTACTTC
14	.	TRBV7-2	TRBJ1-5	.	CASTPDSGSQPQHF	TGTGCCAGCACCCCGGACAGCGGCAGCCAGCCCCAGCATTTT
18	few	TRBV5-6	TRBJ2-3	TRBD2	CASSLAITSGGGTDTQYF	TGTGCCAGCAGCTTGGCCATCACTAGCGGGGGGGGCACAGATACGCAGTATTTT
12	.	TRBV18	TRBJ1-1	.	CASSPSRAEAFF	TGTGCCAGCTCGCCCTCTCGCGCTGAAGCTTTCTTT
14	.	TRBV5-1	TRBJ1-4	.	CASSLPGDGEKLFF	TGCGCCAGCAGCCTCCCAGGGGACGGGGAAAAACTGTTTTTT
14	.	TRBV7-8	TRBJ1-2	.	CASSFPSGNYGYTF	TGTGCCAGCAGCTTTCCTTCAGGGAACTATGGCTACACCTTC
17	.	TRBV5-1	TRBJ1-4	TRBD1	CASSPGTGGATNEKLFF	TGCGCCAGCAGCCCCGGGACAGGGGGCGCAACTAATGAAAAACTGTTTTTT
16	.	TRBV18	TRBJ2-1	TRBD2	CASSPPKLAGGHEQFF	TGTGCCAGCTCACCACCTAAACTAGCGGGGGGGCATGAGCAGTTCTTC
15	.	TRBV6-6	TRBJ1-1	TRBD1	CASVDTGTGGTEAFF	TGTGCCAGCGTCGATACCGGGACAGGGGGCACTGAAGCTTTCTTT
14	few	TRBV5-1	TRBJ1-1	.	CASSLRGLRTEAFF	TGCGCCAGCAGCTTGAGGGGGTTGAGAACTGAAGCTTTCTTT
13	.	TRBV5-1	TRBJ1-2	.	CASSLEGRSGYTF	TGCGCCAGCAGCTTGGAGGGGCGAAGTGGCTACACCTTC
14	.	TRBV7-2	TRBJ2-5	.	CASSRGAVEETQYF	TGTGCCAGCAGCCGGGGGGCAGTAGAAGAGACCCAGTACTTC
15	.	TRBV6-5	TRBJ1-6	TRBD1	CASSYSRTGGGPLHF	TGTGCCAGCAGTTACTCCCGGACAGGGGGGGGACCCCTCCACTTT
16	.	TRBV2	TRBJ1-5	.	CASKGQRTVGNQPQHF	TGTGCCAGCAAGGGCCAGAGGACAGTCGGTAATCAGCCCCAGCATTTT
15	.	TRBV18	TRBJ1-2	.	CASSPRGAPNYGYTF	TGTGCCAGCTCACCACGCGGGGCCCCTAACTATGGCTACACCTTC
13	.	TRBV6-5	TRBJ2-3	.	CASVEGSTDTQYF	TGTGCCAGCGTGGAGGGGAGCACAGATACGCAGTATTTT
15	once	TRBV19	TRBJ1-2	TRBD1	CASSPGQASNYGYTF	TGTGCCAGTAGTCCAGGACAGGCTTCGAACTATGGCTACACCTTC
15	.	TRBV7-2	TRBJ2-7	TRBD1	CASSSGTGFFYEQYF	TGTGCCAGCAGCTCCGGGACAGGGTTCTTCTACGAGCAGTACTTC
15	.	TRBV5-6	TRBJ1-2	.	CASSLRLAGFRGYTF	TGTGCCAGCAGCTTGAGGCTGGCAGGGTTTAGGGGCTACACCTTC
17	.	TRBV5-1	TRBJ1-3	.	CASSLRAGEGAGNTIYF	TGCGCCAGCAGCTTACGCGCAGGGGAAGGGGCCGGAAACACCATATATTTT
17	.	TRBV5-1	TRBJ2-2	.	CASSLDLGSANTGELFF	TGCGCCAGCAGCTTGGACTTAGGGAGCGCGAACACCGGGGAGCTGTTTTTT
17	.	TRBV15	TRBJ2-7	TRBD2	CATSRAVGVAGERGQYF	TGTGCCACCAGCAGAGCAGTCGGGGTAGCGGGGGAAAGGGGGCAGTACTTC
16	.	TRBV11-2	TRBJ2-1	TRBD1	CASSNRQGATYNEQFF	TGTGCCAGCAGCAACCGACAGGGGGCGACTTACAATGAGCAGTTCTTC
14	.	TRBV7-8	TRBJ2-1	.	CASSPVRGSSEQFF	TGTGCCAGCAGCCCCGTCCGGGGTTCAAGTGAGCAGTTCTTC
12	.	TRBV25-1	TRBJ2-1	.	CASSEQATEQFF	TGTGCCAGCAGTGAACAGGCCACTGAGCAGTTCTTC
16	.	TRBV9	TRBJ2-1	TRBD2	CASSREGRGTYNEQFF	TGTGCCAGCAGCCGCGAGGGGAGGGGAACCTACAATGAGCAGTTCTTC
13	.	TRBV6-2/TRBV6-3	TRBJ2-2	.	CASSYRGIGELFF	TGTGCCAGCAGTTATAGGGGGATTGGGGAGCTGTTTTTT
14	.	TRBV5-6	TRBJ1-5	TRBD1	CASSLGTGPQPQHF	TGTGCCAGCAGCTTAGGGACAGGGCCTCAGCCCCAGCATTTT
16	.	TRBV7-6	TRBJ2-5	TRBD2	CASSSLAGGPEETQYF	TGTGCCAGCAGCTCTTTAGCGGGGGGGCCGGAGGAGACCCAGTACTTC
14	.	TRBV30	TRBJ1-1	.	CASKPGTWNTEAFF	TGTGCCTCAAAACCAGGGACATGGAACACTGAAGCTTTCTTT
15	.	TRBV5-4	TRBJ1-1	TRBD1	CASSRETGANTEAFF	TGTGCCAGCAGCAGAGAGACAGGGGCAAACACTGAAGCTTTCTTT
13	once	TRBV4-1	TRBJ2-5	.	CASSRDTQETQYF	TGCGCCAGCAGCCGGGACACCCAAGAGACCCAGTACTTC
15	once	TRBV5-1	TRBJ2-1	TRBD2	CASSPPGLANNEQFF	TGCGCCAGCAGCCCTCCGGGACTAGCGAACAATGAGCAGTTCTTC
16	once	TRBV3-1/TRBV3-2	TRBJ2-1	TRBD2	CASSLNSGTSGNEQFF	TGTGCCAGCAGCCTAAACTCCGGGACTAGCGGCAATGAGCAGTTCTTC
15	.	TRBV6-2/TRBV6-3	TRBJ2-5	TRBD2	CASSYLGTSGGPVYF	TGTGCCAGCAGTTACCTCGGGACTAGCGGGGGGCCGGTGTACTTC
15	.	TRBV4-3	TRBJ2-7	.	CASSPRDSLTYEQYF	TGCGCCAGCAGCCCTCGGGATTCCCTAACCTACGAGCAGTACTTC